The 28 T cell receptor beta chains listed next were all sequenced from one sample in a study of cytomegalovirus exposure and HLA in healthy donors. With 60 Vbeta and 13 Jbeta primers, the PCR was carried out. The assay was immunoSEQ multiplex PCR, and TCRdb's table has in-frame clones only and misses some. The sample includes more than 150,000 clones, 87% of them seen just once. Sequenced sample: PBMCs. Source of these receptors: a girl younger than two in good health and CMV-seronegative.

This sequence joins TRBV6-5 and TRBJ1-2; D may be TRBD1 (5 bases). CDR1 is MNHEY, CDR2 SVGAGI, per germline. Trimming shortened V by 5 bases and J by 2 bases, and 6 bases separated the two germline ends. CDR3 size: 12 residues. The CDR3, as DNA: TGTGCCAGCAGTCGGGGGAACTATGGCTACACCTTC. It yields the protein CASSRGNYGYTF.

The chain recombines TRBV4-1 with TRBJ2-1; 13 positions match TRBD2. Per germline, CDR1 MGHRA and CDR2 YSYEKL. J lost 4 bases, V lost 1 base, and 4 bases had no gene match. The CDR3 spans 17 residues. The DNA for the CDR3 is TGCGCCAGCAGCCAAGGAGTGGGACTAGCGGGGTACAATGAGCAGTTCTTC. Residues: CASSQGVGLAGYNEQFF.

The V and J genes are TRBV4-1 and TRBJ2-5; D not certain. Germline CDR1 and CDR2: MGHRA and YSYEKL. Trimming took 0 bases from V and 10 from J, leaving 15 bases between them. The CDR3 is 14 amino acids. DNA of the CDR3: TGCGCCAGCAGCCAAGACCCTACACCCGGAGACCAGTACTTC. It encodes CASSQDPTPGDQYF.

This chain links TRBV1 with TRBJ2-7; no check of the table's D call, TRBD1, against the DNA was made. TRBV1 is a known pseudogene. The CDR3 totals 15 residues. The CDR3 sequence is CTSSQVKDKTYEQYF. CDR3 DNA: TGCACCAGCAGCCAAGTAAAGGACAAGACCTACGAGCAGTACTTC.

This chain connects TRBV6-5 to TRBJ2-1, with TRBD2 identical over 10 bases. The CDR3 loop spans 16 amino acids. V shed 6 bases and J 5 bases; nucleotides not matched to a gene: 10. Germline CDR1 and CDR2: MNHEY and SVGAGI. CDR3 nucleotides: TGTGCCAGCAGATACCTTAGCGGGAGGACCGACAATGAGCAGTTCTTC. This encodes CASRYLSGRTDNEQFF.

The V and J genes are TRBV5-4 and TRBJ2-2; D remains ambiguous. Trimming pared 1 base from V and 5 bases from J, leaving 9 bases between. Per the germline V gene, CDR1 is SGHNT and CDR2 is YYREEE (reference sequence). The CDR3 loop spans 14 amino acids. The CDR3 DNA reads TGTGCCAGCAGCTTGTTCATCGGGACCGGGGAGCTGTTTTTT. It encodes CASSLFIGTGELFF.

The rearrangement uses TRBV29-1 and TRBJ1-3; D gene unclear. The ends were cut back, 7 bases at V and 2 bases at J, with 12 bases in the middle. The CDR3 is 13 residues long. Germline CDR1 reads SQVTM; CDR2 reads ANQGSEA. The CDR3 region is CSASGRTGNTIYF. The CDR3 DNA reads as TGCAGCGCCTCCGGGAGGACTGGAAACACCATATATTTT. The full variable domain, with the rest looked up from reference TRBV29-1 and TRBJ1-3, is SAVISQKPSRDICQRGTSLTIQCQVDSQVTMMFWYRQQPGQSLTLIATANQGSEATYESGFVIDKFPISRPNLTFSTLTVSNMSPEDSSIYLCSASGRTGNTIYFGEGSWLTVV.

This sequence joins TRBV5-1 and TRBJ2-5; no firm D call. Germline values: CDR1 SGHRS, CDR2 YFSETQ. The CDR3 totals 18 residues. The V and J ends lost 0 bases and 0 bases respectively, with 18 bases between them. The CDR3 sequence: CASSLALSVPSNQETQYF. CDR3 nucleotides: TGCGCCAGCAGCTTGGCACTTTCGGTCCCTAGTAACCAAGAGACCCAGTACTTC.

The chain combines TRBV4-1 with TRBJ1-5; possible D gene TRBD1, 5 bases. CDR3 length: 13 residues. The V gene lost 5 bases and the J gene lost 7 bases, with 12 bases spanning the gap. Looked up from germline, CDR1 is MGHRA and CDR2 is YSYEKL. CDR3 loop: CASSIRVKQPQHF. CDR3 nucleotide sequence: TGCGCCAGCAGCATCAGGGTCAAACAGCCCCAGCATTTT.

The chain combines TRBV4-1 with TRBJ2-4; D possibly corresponds to TRBD1 (6 bases). From germline, CDR1 is MGHRA and CDR2 YSYEKL. Trimming pared 2 bases from V and 7 bases from J, leaving 9 bases between. This CDR3 comprises 13 residues. The DNA for the CDR3 is TGCGCCAGCAGCCAAACAGGGCCGAACATTCAGTACTTC. This codes for CASSQTGPNIQYF.

The chain recombines TRBV4-1 with TRBJ1-5; tentatively, D is TRBD1 (6 bases). Trimming left V 2 bases short and J 2 bases short, with 13 bases between. Germline CDR1 reads MGHRA; CDR2 reads YSYEKL. The CDR3 loop spans 16 amino acids. The CDR3 sequence is CASSQSGVFGNQPQHF. The CDR3 DNA reads as TGCGCCAGCAGCCAATCAGGGGTGTTCGGCAATCAGCCCCAGCATTTT.

This clone showed up just a few times. This rearrangement joins TRBV5-1 to TRBJ2-4, with 8 bases aligning to TRBD2. Unmatched junction bases numbered 5, after V lost 0 bases and J lost 6 bases. Per germline, CDR1 SGHRS and CDR2 YFSETQ. This CDR3 is 15 amino acids long. The DNA of the CDR3 is TGCGCCAGCAGCTTGGCGGGGGGGGCCCTAAACATTCAGTACTTC. Its translation is CASSLAGGALNIQYF.

The gene calls are TRBV9 and TRBJ2-7, with 8 nucleotides matching TRBD2. This CDR3 contains 17 residues. V trimming: 0 bases; J trimming: 5 bases; junction bases outside the gene matches: 13. The germline V gene has CDR1 SGDLS and CDR2 YYNGEE. The CDR3 loop reads CASSVGWGSGSIDEQYF. CDR3 DNA: TGTGCCAGCAGCGTAGGCTGGGGGAGCGGGAGTATCGACGAGCAGTACTTC.

This sequence joins TRBV30 and TRBJ1-6; 7 positions agree with TRBD1. Trimming cost V 4 bases and J 10 bases; bases outside gene matches: 7. Germline V gene data show CDR1 as GTSNPN and CDR2 as SVGIG (reference sequence). The length of the CDR3 is 13 residues. The CDR3 region is CAWNRQGRSPLHF. CDR3 in DNA: TGTGCCTGGAACAGACAGGGACGATCACCCCTCCACTTT.

V and J are TRBV11-2 and TRBJ1-4, with TRBD1 identical over 7 bases. CDR3 length: 18 amino acids. Looked up from germline, CDR1 is SGHAT and CDR2 is FQNNGV. V gave up 4 bases and J gave up 3 bases; unmatched junction bases: 14. CDR3 bases: TGTGCCAGCAGCTCCAATATGGGGACAGTTAGGTCTAATGAAAAACTGTTTTTT. Amino acids: CASSSNMGTVRSNEKLFF.

V gene TRBV6-5 combines with J gene TRBJ2-1; TRBD1 agrees at 7 bases. CDR1 MNHEY and CDR2 SVGAGI come from the germline V gene. After removal of 4 bases from V and 2 bases from J, the junction contained 2 bases not matched to a gene. The CDR3 has 14 amino acids. The CDR3 loop reads CASSFGTAYNEQFF. CDR3 coding DNA: TGTGCCAGCAGTTTCGGGACAGCCTACAATGAGCAGTTCTTC.

V usage is TRBV5-6 and J usage is TRBJ1-4; 7 bases are shared with TRBD1. This CDR3 contains 15 residues. Trimming took 6 bases from V and 7 from J; bases not matched to a gene: 12. Germline V lookup: CDR1 SGHDT, CDR2 YYEEEE. The CDR3 nucleotides read TGTGCCAGCATCACCCAGGGGGAGACCGGTGAAAAACTGTTTTTT. This sequence encodes CASITQGETGEKLFF.

The chain couples TRBV20-1 to TRBJ1-1; D ambiguous. The CDR3 has 11 amino acids. Germline values: CDR1 DFQATT, CDR2 SNEGSKA (reference sequence). V was pared by 7 bases and J by 1 base, with 7 bases between. CDR3 bases: TGCAGTGTTCCAGGGAACACTGAAGCTTTCTTT. Protein: CSVPGNTEAFF.

The rearrangement joins TRBV6-1 to TRBJ2-3, with D perhaps TRBD1 (5 bases). V was trimmed by 4 bases and J by 4 bases, leaving 9 bases between them. Per the germline V gene, CDR1 is MNHNS and CDR2 is SASEGT. The CDR3 contains 13 residues. The CDR3 here is CASSGQLADTQYF. Written as DNA, the CDR3 is TGTGCCAGCAGTGGACAGCTCGCAGATACGCAGTATTTT.

The CDR3: CATSRRGVTYNEQFF. CDR3 nucleotides: TGTGCCACCAGCAGGCGGGGAGTCACCTACAATGAGCAGTTCTTC. The J gene is TRBJ2-1, the V gene TRBV15; tentative D call: TRBD2 (6 bases). CDR1 LNHNV and CDR2 YYDKDF come from the germline V gene (reference sequence). V dropped 3 bases and J dropped 2 bases, with 11 bases sitting between them. The CDR3 totals 15 residues.

The chain is built from TRBV5-1 and TRBJ2-2; 8 nucleotides agree with TRBD1. There are 15 residues in the CDR3. V lost 3 bases and J lost 0; bases outside the gene matches: 1. Germline V lookup: CDR1 SGHRS, CDR2 YFSETQ. CDR3 nucleotide sequence: TGCGCCAGCAGCTCGGACAGGGCGAACACCGGGGAGCTGTTTTTT. Amino acids: CASSSDRANTGELFF.

The chain combines TRBV30 with TRBJ2-3; D possibly corresponds to TRBD2 (7 bases). CDR1 GTSNPN and CDR2 SVGIG come from the germline V gene (reference sequence). CDR3 size: 15 residues. V was pared by 0 bases and J by 4 bases, with 14 bases between. Here the CDR3 DNA reads TGTGCCTGGAGTGTACTCGGGGGGCAGGCAGATACGCAGTATTTT. The encoded protein is CAWSVLGGQADTQYF.

The chain carries TRBV29-1 and TRBJ2-3; 7 bases line up with TRBD2. Trimming took 7 bases from V and 0 from J; bases not matched to a gene: 13. This CDR3 has 16 amino acids. Germline V lookup: CDR1 SQVTM, CDR2 ANQGSEA. The CDR3 DNA is TGCAGCGGATCGGGACTACTGGTCTCTAGCACAGATACGCAGTATTTT. Its translation: CSGSGLLVSSTDTQYF.

The chain carries TRBV10-1 and TRBJ2-1, with 10 bases fitting TRBD2. J was trimmed by 3 bases and V by 8 bases; bases with no gene match: 4. The CDR3 sequence is 14 residues long. The germline CDR1 and CDR2 sequences are WNHNN and SYGVQD (reference sequence). CDR3 loop: CASSLAGSYNEQFF. In DNA form, the CDR3 reads TGCGCCAGCTCACTAGCGGGGAGCTACAATGAGCAGTTCTTC.

This rearrangement joins TRBV29-1 to TRBJ2-1, with 13 bases fitting TRBD2. Looked up from germline, CDR1 is SQVTM and CDR2 is ANQGSEA. The V segment lost 7 bases and the J segment 8 bases; nucleotides outside the gene matches: 23. The CDR3 has 19 residues. CDR3 sequence (DNA): TGCAGCGCCCCCTGGGGACAGGCAATGACTAGCGGGAGGAGGGATGAGCAGTTCTTC. It yields the protein CSAPWGQAMTSGRRDEQFF.

This chain uses TRBV5-1 with TRBJ2-1; 10 bases map to TRBD2. Trimming cost V 0 bases and J 7 bases; bases outside gene matches: 7. Germline V gene data show CDR1 as SGHRS and CDR2 as YFSETQ. This CDR3 has 16 residues. The CDR3 is CASSLVPSGSTNEQFF. The CDR3 DNA reads as TGCGCCAGCAGCTTGGTACCTAGCGGGAGTACAAATGAGCAGTTCTTC.

The V gene is TRBV4-2, the J gene TRBJ1-2; possible D gene TRBD1, 5 bases. The CDR3 consists of 14 residues. Trimming stripped 0 bases from V and 4 bases from J, with 9 bases between. Germline-derived CDR1 and CDR2 are LGHNA and YNFKEQ. CDR3 bases: TGTGCCAGCAGCCAAGACACAGGATTCTATGGCTACACCTTC. It translates to CASSQDTGFYGYTF.

The rearrangement uses TRBV27 and TRBJ1-2; tentatively, D is TRBD1 (6 bases). V dropped 5 bases and J dropped 4 bases, with 11 bases sitting between them. The CDR3 sequence is 13 residues long. Germline CDR1 MNHEY, CDR2 SMNVEV (reference sequence). In DNA, the CDR3 is TGTGCCAGCAGTGAGGACAGAGCCTATGGCTACACCTTC. Its protein is CASSEDRAYGYTF.